What follows describes a single TCR beta chain. Original processing notes: Reference gene primer amplification gave nucleated cell count estimates. Using immunoSEQ multiplex PCR, the repertoire was profiled, and TCRdb retains in-frame clones only, with some absent. V and J calls and clone size come straight from that table; D and trimming were deduced from the DNA. The table includes about 210,000 clones, about nine tenths detected once. The source of the sample is a study of blood T cell repertoires in COVID-19. Study information: COVID-19 samples, acute and convalescent, were from the United States, Italy and Spain. PBMCs, B-cell-depleted T cells, or T cells provided the cDNA or gDNA that made up the material.

Specimen: peripheral blood. The TCR sequence derives from a woman aged 40 to 49 with acute or convalescent COVID-19.

CDR3 in DNA: TGTGCCAGCACCCCGAGGGGGGGGAATGAAAAACTGTTTTTT. Residues: CASTPRGGNEKLFF. The genes are TRBV6-5 and TRBJ1-4, with D maybe TRBD1 (6 bases). From germline, CDR1 is MNHEY and CDR2 SVGAGI. Trimming removed 7 bases from V and 5 bases from J, with 14 bases in between. The CDR3 contains 14 residues.